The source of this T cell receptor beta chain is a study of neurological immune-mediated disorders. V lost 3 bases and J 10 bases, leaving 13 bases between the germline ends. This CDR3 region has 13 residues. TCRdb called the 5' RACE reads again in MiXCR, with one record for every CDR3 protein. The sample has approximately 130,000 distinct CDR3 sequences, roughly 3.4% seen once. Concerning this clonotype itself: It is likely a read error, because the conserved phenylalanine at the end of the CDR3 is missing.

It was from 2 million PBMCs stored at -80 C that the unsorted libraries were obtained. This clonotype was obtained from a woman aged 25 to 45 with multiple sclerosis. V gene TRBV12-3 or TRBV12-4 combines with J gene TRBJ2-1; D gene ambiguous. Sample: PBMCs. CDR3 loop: CASSLSRGREQFC. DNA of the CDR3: TGTGCCAGCAGTTTGTCCCGCGGCCGCGAGCAGTTCTGC.